This T cell receptor (beta chain) stems from a study of CD8 T cells in Susac syndrome. The CDR3 runs 14 residues. The trim removed 3 bases at V and 6 bases at J, leaving 7 bases unmatched. Germline assignment: CDR1 DFQATT and CDR2 SNEGSKA (reference sequence). All included Susac syndrome patients satisfied recently defined diagnostic criteria for definite or probable disease. With random hexamers, 0.5 to 1 ug RNA was reverse transcribed. The TCR beta CDR3 was amplified by immunoSEQ multiplex PCR across 54 Vbeta, 13 Jbeta. MiXCR, applied by TCRdb to the immunoSEQ multiplex PCR reads, yields one record per CDR3 protein. Among over 150,000 distinct CDR3 sequences listed, around 96% were seen once.

This TCR was recovered from a human donor with Susac syndrome. The rearrangement links TRBV20-1 to TRBJ2-1, with 8 positions matching TRBD1. The specimen was CD4+ T cells from PBMCs. The CDR3 here is CSASGTGAGNEQFF. The DNA of the CDR3 is TGCAGTGCTAGCGGGACAGGCGCGGGCAATGAGCAGTTCTTC.